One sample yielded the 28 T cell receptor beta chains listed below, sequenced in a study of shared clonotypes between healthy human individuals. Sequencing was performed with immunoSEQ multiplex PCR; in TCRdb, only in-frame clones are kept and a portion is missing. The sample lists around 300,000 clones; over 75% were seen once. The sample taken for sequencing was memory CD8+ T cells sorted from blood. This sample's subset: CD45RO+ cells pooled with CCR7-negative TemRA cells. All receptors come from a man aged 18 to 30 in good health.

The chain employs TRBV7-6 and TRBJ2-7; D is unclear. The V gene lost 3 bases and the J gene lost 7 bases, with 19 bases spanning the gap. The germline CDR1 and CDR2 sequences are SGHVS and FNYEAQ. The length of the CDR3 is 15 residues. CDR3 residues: CASSFGLGVDREQYF. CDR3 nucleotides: TGTGCCAGCAGCTTCGGCCTCGGCGTCGATCGGGAGCAGTACTTC. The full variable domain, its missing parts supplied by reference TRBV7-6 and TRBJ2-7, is GAGVSQSPRYKVTKRGQDVALRCDPISGHVSLYWYRQALGQGPEFLTYFNYEAQQDKSGLPNDRFSAERPEGSISTLTIQRTEQRDSAMYRCASSFGLGVDREQYFGPGTRLTVT.

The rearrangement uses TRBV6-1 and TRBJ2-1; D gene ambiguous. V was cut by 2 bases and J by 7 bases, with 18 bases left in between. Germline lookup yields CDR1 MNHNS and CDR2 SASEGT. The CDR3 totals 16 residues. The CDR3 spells CASSEYPSGGWNEQFF. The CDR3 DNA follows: TGTGCCAGCAGTGAATACCCCTCGGGCGGTTGGAATGAGCAGTTCTTC.

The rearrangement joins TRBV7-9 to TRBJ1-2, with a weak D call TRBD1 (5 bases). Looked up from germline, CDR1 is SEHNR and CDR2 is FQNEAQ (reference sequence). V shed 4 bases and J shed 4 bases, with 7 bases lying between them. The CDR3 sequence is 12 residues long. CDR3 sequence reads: CASSYDSYGYTF. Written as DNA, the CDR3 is TGTGCCAGCAGCTACGACAGCTATGGCTACACCTTC.

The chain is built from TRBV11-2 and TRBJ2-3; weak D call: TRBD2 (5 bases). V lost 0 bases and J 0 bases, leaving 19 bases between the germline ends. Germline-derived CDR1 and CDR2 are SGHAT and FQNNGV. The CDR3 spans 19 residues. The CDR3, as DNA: TGTGCCAGCAGCTTAGATCCTTTGCGGGTGCTACCTAGCACAGATACGCAGTATTTT. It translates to CASSLDPLRVLPSTDTQYF.

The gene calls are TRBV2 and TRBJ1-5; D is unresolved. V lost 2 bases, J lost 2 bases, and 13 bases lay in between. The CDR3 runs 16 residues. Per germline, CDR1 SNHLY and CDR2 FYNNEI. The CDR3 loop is CASSEFAGLGNQPQHF. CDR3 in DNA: TGTGCCAGCAGTGAATTCGCAGGCCTGGGCAATCAGCCCCAGCATTTT.

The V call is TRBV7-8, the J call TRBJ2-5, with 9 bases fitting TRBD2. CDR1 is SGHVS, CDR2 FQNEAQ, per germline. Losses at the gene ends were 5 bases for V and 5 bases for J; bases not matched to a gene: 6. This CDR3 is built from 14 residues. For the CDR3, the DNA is TGTGCCAGCAGCGCACTAGCGGGTCGGGAGACCCAGTACTTC. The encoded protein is CASSALAGRETQYF. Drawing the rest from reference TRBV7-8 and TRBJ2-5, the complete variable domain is GAGVSQSPRYKVAKRGQDVALRCDPISGHVSLFWYQQALGQGPEFLTYFQNEAQLDKSGLPSDRFFAERPEGSVSTLKIQRTQQEDSAVYLCASSALAGRETQYFGPGTRLLVL.

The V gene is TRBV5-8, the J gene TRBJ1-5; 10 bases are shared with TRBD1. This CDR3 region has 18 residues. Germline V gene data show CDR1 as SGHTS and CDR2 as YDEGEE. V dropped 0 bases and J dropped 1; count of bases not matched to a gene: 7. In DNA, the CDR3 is TGTGCCAGCAGCTTGGAGGGGGGACAGGGGAACAGCAATCAGCCCCAGCATTTT. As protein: CASSLEGGQGNSNQPQHF.

The CDR3 DNA follows: TGCAGCGTTGAAGAAGGTGCTCTATACCAAGAGACCCAGTACTTC. It codes for CSVEEGALYQETQYF. The V gene is TRBV29-1, the J gene TRBJ2-5; D is unclear. The CDR3 length is 15 residues. CDR1 is SQVTM and CDR2 is ANQGSEA in the germline V gene. V was cut by 0 bases and J by 0 bases, with 11 bases left in between.

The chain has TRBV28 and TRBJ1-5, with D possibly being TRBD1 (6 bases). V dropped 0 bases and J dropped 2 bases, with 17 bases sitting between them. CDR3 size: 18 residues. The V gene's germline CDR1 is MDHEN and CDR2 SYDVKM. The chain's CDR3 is CASSLWFWGRGGNQPQHF. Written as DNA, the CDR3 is TGTGCCAGCAGTTTATGGTTTTGGGGGCGCGGAGGCAATCAGCCCCAGCATTTT.

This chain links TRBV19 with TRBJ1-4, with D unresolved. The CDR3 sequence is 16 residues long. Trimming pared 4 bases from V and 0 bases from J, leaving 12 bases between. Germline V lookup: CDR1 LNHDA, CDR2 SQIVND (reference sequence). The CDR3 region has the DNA TGTGCCAGTAGTACGCCCCCCGGCGCAACTAATGAAAAACTGTTTTTT. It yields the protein CASSTPPGATNEKLFF.

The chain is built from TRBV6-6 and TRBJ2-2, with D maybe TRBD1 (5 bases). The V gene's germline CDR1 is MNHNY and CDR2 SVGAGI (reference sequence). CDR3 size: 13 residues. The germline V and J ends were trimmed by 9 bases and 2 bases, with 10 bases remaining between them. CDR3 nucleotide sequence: TGTGCCAGTGACAGACTCAACACCGGGGAGCTGTTTTTT. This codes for CASDRLNTGELFF.

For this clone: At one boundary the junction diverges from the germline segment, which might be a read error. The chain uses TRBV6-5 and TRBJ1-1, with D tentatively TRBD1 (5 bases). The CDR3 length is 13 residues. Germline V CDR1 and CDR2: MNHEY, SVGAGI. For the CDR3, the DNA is TGTGCCAGCAGTTACTGGGGGAACCCTGAAGCTTTCTTT. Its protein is CASSYWGNPEAFF.

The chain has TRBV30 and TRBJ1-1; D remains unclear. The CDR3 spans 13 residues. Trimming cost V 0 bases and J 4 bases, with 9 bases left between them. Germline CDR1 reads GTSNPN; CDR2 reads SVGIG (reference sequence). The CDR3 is CAWSVTRATEAFF. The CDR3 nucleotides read TGTGCCTGGAGTGTAACGAGGGCCACTGAAGCTTTCTTT.

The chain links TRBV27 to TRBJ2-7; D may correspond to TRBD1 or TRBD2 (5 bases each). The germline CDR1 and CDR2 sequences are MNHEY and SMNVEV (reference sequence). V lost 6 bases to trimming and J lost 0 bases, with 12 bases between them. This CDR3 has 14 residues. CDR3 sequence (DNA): TGTGCCAGCAGGGGGGACGGGGCCTCCTACGAGCAGTACTTC. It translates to CASRGDGASYEQYF.

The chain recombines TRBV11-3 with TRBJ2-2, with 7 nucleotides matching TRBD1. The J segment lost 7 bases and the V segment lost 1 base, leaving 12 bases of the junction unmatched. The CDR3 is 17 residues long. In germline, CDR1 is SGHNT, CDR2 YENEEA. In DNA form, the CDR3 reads TGTGCCAGCAGCTTAGGAGGGACAGAACCGGGCGTCGGGGAGCTGTTTTTT. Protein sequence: CASSLGGTEPGVGELFF.

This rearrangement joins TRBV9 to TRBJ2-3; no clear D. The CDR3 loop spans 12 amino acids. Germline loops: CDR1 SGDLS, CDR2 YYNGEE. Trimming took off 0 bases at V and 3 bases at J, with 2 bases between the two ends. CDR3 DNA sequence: TGTGCCAGCAGCGTAGATACAGATACGCAGTATTTT. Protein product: CASSVDTDTQYF.

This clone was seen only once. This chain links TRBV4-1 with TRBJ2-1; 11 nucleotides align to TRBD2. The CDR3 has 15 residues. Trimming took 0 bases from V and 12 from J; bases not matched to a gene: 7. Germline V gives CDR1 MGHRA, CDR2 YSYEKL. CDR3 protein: CASSQDSGRAEAQFF. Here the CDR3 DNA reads TGCGCCAGCAGCCAAGATAGCGGGAGGGCCGAGGCGCAGTTCTTC.

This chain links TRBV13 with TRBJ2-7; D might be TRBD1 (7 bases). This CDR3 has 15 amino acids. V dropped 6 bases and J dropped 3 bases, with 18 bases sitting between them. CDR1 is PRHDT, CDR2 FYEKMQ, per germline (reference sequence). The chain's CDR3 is CASSQGGHGNYEQYF. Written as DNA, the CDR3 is TGTGCCAGCAGTCAGGGGGGCCACGGGAACTACGAGCAGTACTTC.

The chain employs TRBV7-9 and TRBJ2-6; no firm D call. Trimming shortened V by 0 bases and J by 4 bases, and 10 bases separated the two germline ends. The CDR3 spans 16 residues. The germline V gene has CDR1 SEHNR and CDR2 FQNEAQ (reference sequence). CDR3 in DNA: TGTGCCAGCAGCTTAGCCCACCTACGCGGGGCCAACGTCCTGACTTTC. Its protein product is CASSLAHLRGANVLTF.

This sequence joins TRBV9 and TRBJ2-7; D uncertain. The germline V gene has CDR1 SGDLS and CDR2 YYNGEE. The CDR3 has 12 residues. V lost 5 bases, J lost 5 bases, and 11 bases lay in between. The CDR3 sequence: CASSPSPNEQYF. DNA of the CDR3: TGTGCCAGCAGTCCGAGCCCGAACGAGCAGTACTTC.

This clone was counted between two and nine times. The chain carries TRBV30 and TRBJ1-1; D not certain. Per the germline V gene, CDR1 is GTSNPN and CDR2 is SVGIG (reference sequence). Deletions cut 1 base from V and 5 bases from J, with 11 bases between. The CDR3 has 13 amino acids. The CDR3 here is CAWSDSQRTEAFF. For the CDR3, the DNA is TGTGCCTGGAGTGACAGTCAGAGGACTGAAGCTTTCTTT.

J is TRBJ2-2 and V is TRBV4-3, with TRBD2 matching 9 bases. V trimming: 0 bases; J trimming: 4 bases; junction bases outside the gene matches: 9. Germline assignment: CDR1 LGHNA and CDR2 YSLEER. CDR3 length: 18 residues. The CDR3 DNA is TGCGCCAGCAGCCAAGATCCGGGACTAGCAAGTAGCACCGGGGAGCTGTTTTTT. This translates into CASSQDPGLASSTGELFF.

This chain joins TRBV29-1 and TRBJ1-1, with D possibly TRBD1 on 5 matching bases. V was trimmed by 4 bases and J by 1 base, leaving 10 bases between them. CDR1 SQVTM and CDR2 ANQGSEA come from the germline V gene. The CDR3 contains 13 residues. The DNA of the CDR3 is TGCAGCGTTGTAGGAGGGACGAACACTGAAGCTTTCTTT. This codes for CSVVGGTNTEAFF. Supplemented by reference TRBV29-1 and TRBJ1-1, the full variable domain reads SAVISQKPSRDICQRGTSLTIQCQVDSQVTMMFWYRQQPGQSLTLIATANQGSEATYESGFVIDKFPISRPNLTFSTLTVSNMSPEDSSIYLCSVVGGTNTEAFFGQGTRLTVV.

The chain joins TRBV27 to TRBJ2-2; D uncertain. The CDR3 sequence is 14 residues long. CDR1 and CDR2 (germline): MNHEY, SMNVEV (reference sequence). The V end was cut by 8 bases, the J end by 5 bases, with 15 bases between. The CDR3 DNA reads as TGTGCCAGCTGCTGGAGTGTGGGTACCGGGGAGCTGTTTTTT. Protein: CASCWSVGTGELFF.

CDR3 in DNA: TGTGCCATCAGTGAGGGGAGCTACACTGAAGCTTTCTTT. Protein product: CAISEGSYTEAFF. The V and J genes are TRBV10-3 and TRBJ1-1; the D is unclear. The length of the CDR3 is 13 residues. Trimming shortened V by 2 bases and J by 3 bases, and 7 bases separated the two germline ends. Germline V gene lookup returns CDR1 ENHRY and CDR2 SYGVKD.

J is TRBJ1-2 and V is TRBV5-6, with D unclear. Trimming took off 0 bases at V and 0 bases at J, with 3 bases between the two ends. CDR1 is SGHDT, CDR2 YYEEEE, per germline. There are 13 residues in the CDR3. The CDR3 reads CASSLVTNYGYTF. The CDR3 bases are TGTGCCAGCAGCTTGGTAACTAACTATGGCTACACCTTC.

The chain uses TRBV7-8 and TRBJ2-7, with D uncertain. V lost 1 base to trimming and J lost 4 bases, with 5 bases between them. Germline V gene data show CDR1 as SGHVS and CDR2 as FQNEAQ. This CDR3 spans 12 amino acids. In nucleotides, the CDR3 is TGTGCCAGCAGCTTAGTAGGTTACGAGCAGTACTTC. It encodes CASSLVGYEQYF.

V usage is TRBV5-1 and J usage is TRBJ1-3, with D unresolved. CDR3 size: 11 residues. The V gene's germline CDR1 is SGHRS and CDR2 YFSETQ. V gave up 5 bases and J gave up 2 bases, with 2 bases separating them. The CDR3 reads CASRTGNTIYF. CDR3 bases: TGCGCCAGCAGGACTGGAAACACCATATATTTT.